A selection of T cell receptor beta chains follows, all from one sample in a study of blood T cells in healthy people across ages. MiXCR, run by TCRdb on the 5' RACE reads, gives a single entry per CDR3 protein. This repertoire shows over a million distinct CDR3 sequences, roughly 24% found once; its top ten account for around 0.75%. This sample also appeared in a second study, on T cells of mothers and their children.

The sequencing sample was made of blood. These receptors originate from a girl aged 2-10 years in good health. Each CDR3 is given with its conserved first and last residue. The D gene is left open where the match is weak. Clone size is shown for a subset of rows, as once, few, many or a class of expanded clone.

V gene: TRBV29-1
clone size: few
J gene: TRBJ2-4
D gene: NA
CDR3 DNA: TGCAGCGTGGTGGGATTCGGGGGCATGTCCAAAAACATTCAGTACTTC
CDR3 protein: CSVVGFGGMSKNIQYF

V gene: TRBV7-6
clone size: NA
J gene: TRBJ2-1
D gene: NA
CDR3 DNA: TGTGCCAGCAGCTTTGGCGGGGTTAGGGGTGAGCAGTTCTTC
CDR3 protein: CASSFGGVRGEQFF

V gene: TRBV3-1
clone size: NA
J gene: TRBJ2-7
D gene: NA
CDR3 DNA: TGTGCCAGCAGCCAAGAGGTAGGGACTTCCTACGAGCAGTACTTC
CDR3 protein: CASSQEVGTSYEQYF

V gene: TRBV28
clone size: NA
J gene: TRBJ1-4
D gene: NA
CDR3 DNA: TGTGCCAGCAGTTTACGTGGGGGCCGGGAAAAACTGTTTTTT
CDR3 protein: CASSLRGGREKLFF

V gene: TRBV6-1
clone size: NA
J gene: TRBJ2-6
D gene: NA
CDR3 DNA: TGTGCCAGCAGTGAAGGGATGAACTCTGGGGCCAACGTCCTGACTTTC
CDR3 protein: CASSEGMNSGANVLTF

V gene: TRBV5-1
clone size: few
J gene: TRBJ2-7
D gene: NA
CDR3 DNA: TGCGCCAGCAGCTTGACCGGGACGGTTCAGTCCTACGAGCAGTACTTC
CDR3 protein: CASSLTGTVQSYEQYF

V gene: TRBV3-1
clone size: few
J gene: TRBJ2-2
D gene: TRBD2
CDR3 DNA: TGTGCCAGCAGCCTGACTAGCGGGAGGACCGGGGAGCTGTTTTTT
CDR3 protein: CASSLTSGRTGELFF

V gene: TRBV4-2
clone size: NA
J gene: TRBJ1-4
D gene: NA
CDR3 DNA: TGTGCCGGCAGCCAAGAAAGGAAACTGTTTTTT
CDR3 protein: CAGSQERKLFF

V gene: TRBV20-1
clone size: NA
J gene: TRBJ2-3
D gene: NA
CDR3 DNA: TGCAGTGCTAGAAGTGAATTGGATACGCAGTATTTT
CDR3 protein: CSARSELDTQYF

V gene: TRBV6-2/TRBV6-3
clone size: NA
J gene: TRBJ1-5
D gene: TRBD1
CDR3 DNA: TGTGCCAGCAATGGACAGGGGGGACGTCAGCCCCAGCATTTT
CDR3 protein: CASNGQGGRQPQHF

V gene: TRBV4-1
clone size: many
J gene: TRBJ2-7
D gene: NA
CDR3 DNA: TGCGCCAGCAGCCAGGATAGGGGTACGTACGAGCAGTACTTC
CDR3 protein: CASSQDRGTYEQYF

V gene: TRBV20-1
clone size: NA
J gene: TRBJ2-5
D gene: TRBD1
CDR3 DNA: TGCAGTGCTGGAAGGAGGTCGGGACAGGGAATTGAGACCCAGTACTTC
CDR3 protein: CSAGRRSGQGIETQYF

V gene: TRBV7-9
clone size: NA
J gene: TRBJ1-1
D gene: NA
CDR3 DNA: TGTGCCAGCAGCTTAGGAGGGGACGGAGCTTTCTTT
CDR3 protein: CASSLGGDGAFF

V gene: TRBV29-1
clone size: NA
J gene: TRBJ2-4
D gene: NA
CDR3 DNA: TGCAGCGTCCTCGGGGCGGAAGCCAAAAACATTCAGTACTTC
CDR3 protein: CSVLGAEAKNIQYF

V gene: TRBV4-1
clone size: NA
J gene: TRBJ1-2
D gene: NA
CDR3 DNA: TGCGCCAGCAGCCAAGATCCGGGCCTCGTATTATTCGATGGCTACACCTTC
CDR3 protein: CASSQDPGLVLFDGYTF

V gene: TRBV5-1
clone size: NA
J gene: TRBJ2-1
D gene: TRBD2
CDR3 DNA: TGCGCCAGCAGGGGTGCGGGAGGCGCTGAGCAGTTCTTC
CDR3 protein: CASRGAGGAEQFF

V gene: TRBV2
clone size: NA
J gene: TRBJ2-4
D gene: TRBD2
CDR3 DNA: TGTGCCAGCAGCGGGACTAGCGGATCTAAAAACATTCAGTACTTC
CDR3 protein: CASSGTSGSKNIQYF

V gene: TRBV6-1
clone size: few
J gene: TRBJ2-5
D gene: TRBD2
CDR3 DNA: TGTGCCAGCAGAATTAGCGGGAGAGGAGTCGGAGAGACCCAGTACTTC
CDR3 protein: CASRISGRGVGETQYF

V gene: TRBV5-1
clone size: NA
J gene: TRBJ2-5
D gene: NA
CDR3 DNA: TGCGCCAGCAGCTTAATTTTGGGTTTTGACCAGTACTTC
CDR3 protein: CASSLILGFDQYF

V gene: TRBV29-1
clone size: many
J gene: TRBJ1-2
D gene: NA
CDR3 DNA: TGCAGCGTTGTAAAGTCCCCATACTATGGCTACACCTTC
CDR3 protein: CSVVKSPYYGYTF

V gene: TRBV5-1
clone size: few
J gene: TRBJ2-5
D gene: NA
CDR3 DNA: TGCGCCAGCAGGGAGAGTGGGACGGCGTACCAAGAGACCCAGTACTTC
CDR3 protein: CASRESGTAYQETQYF

V gene: TRBV4-3
clone size: NA
J gene: TRBJ2-5
D gene: TRBD2
CDR3 DNA: TGCGCCAGCAGCCAGGGTTTCGGACTAGCGTTAAGCCAAGAGACCCAGTACTTC
CDR3 protein: CASSQGFGLALSQETQYF

V gene: TRBV12-3/TRBV12-4
clone size: NA
J gene: TRBJ2-1
D gene: NA
CDR3 DNA: TGTGCCAGCAGCCTAGGGGACCTTGGGAATGAGCAGTTCTTC
CDR3 protein: CASSLGDLGNEQFF

V gene: TRBV2
clone size: few
J gene: TRBJ1-5
D gene: NA
CDR3 DNA: TGTGCCAGCGGACCGTCCAATCAGCCCCAGCATTTT
CDR3 protein: CASGPSNQPQHF

V gene: TRBV9
clone size: few
J gene: TRBJ2-3
D gene: NA
CDR3 DNA: TGTGCCAGCAGCACCGGGACGCAAAGCACAGATACGCAGTATTTT
CDR3 protein: CASSTGTQSTDTQYF

V gene: TRBV6-1
clone size: NA
J gene: TRBJ2-1
D gene: TRBD2
CDR3 DNA: TGTGCCAGCAGTGCGGTTAGCGGGATCGGGGAGCAGTTCTTC
CDR3 protein: CASSAVSGIGEQFF